The T cell receptor (beta chain) under discussion was sequenced for a study of blood T cell repertoires in COVID-19. The wider study: The study drew acute and convalescent COVID-19 samples from the United States, Italy and Spain. T cells, B-cell-depleted T cells, or PBMCs supplied cDNA or gDNA.

Per the authors' pipeline: Reference gene primer amplification in the assay estimated nucleated cell counts. Assay: immunoSEQ multiplex PCR; the TCRdb copy retains only in-frame clones and omits some. V and J calls plus clone size are reproduced from that table; the DNA served to infer D and trimming. The data show about 150,000 clones, roughly four fifths seen once. The clonotype was recovered from a woman older than 75 with acute or convalescent COVID-19. Specimen: peripheral blood.

DNA of the CDR3: TGTGCCAGCAGTTTTTGGCGGGAGGGTGGCCATGAGCAGTTCTTC. This translates into CASSFWREGGHEQFF. The chain couples TRBV27 to TRBJ2-1; 9 bases match TRBD2. With 3 bases clipped from V and 8 bases from J, the junction kept 8 bases outside the gene matches. This CDR3 spans 15 amino acids. The germline gives CDR1 MNHEY, CDR2 SMNVEV (reference sequence).